Each of the 9 T cell receptor beta chains below was sequenced from the same sample in a study of cytomegalovirus exposure and HLA in healthy donors. Method: immunoSEQ multiplex PCR; TCRdb's copy keeps in-frame clones and lacks some. This sample yields 100,000 or so clones, of which about 88% are seen a single time; 3% to 4% belongs to the top ten. Source material: PBMCs. These receptor sequences come from a young woman in good health and CMV-seropositive.

V usage is TRBV5-1 and J usage is TRBJ1-1; D ambiguous. Germline V gene data show CDR1 as SGHRS and CDR2 as YFSETQ. V was trimmed by 6 bases and J by 8 bases, leaving 17 bases between them. This CDR3 region has 13 residues. CDR3 in DNA: TGCGCCAGCAAAAACAGCGGAACACTAGAAGCTTTCTTT. This sequence encodes CASKNSGTLEAFF.

The chain employs TRBV12-5 and TRBJ1-2; D is possibly TRBD1 (5 bases). CDR1 and CDR2 (germline): LGHNT, FRNRAP. Deletions cut 9 bases from V and 6 bases from J, with 17 bases between. The CDR3 consists of 13 residues. CDR3 in amino acids: CASHLGGGNGYTF. DNA for the CDR3: TGTGCTAGCCACCTCGGGGGTGGTAATGGCTACACCTTC.

The genes are TRBV2 and TRBJ2-5; 10 nucleotides agree with TRBD1. The CDR3 sequence is 16 residues long. Germline V gene data show CDR1 as SNHLY and CDR2 as FYNNEI. Trimming removed 3 bases from V and 3 bases from J; junction bases left unmatched: 7. As DNA, the CDR3 is TGTGCCAGCAGTGATACCCGGACAGGGGGAGAAGAGACCCAGTACTTC. Residues: CASSDTRTGGEETQYF.

The chain links TRBV4-1 to TRBJ2-4; 15 nucleotides agree with TRBD2. The CDR3 runs to 19 residues. Germline CDR1 reads MGHRA; CDR2 reads YSYEKL. V shed 5 bases, J shed 4 bases, and the junction held 12 bases outside the gene matches. CDR3 nucleotide sequence: TGCGCCAGCAGCATACACCCCGGACTAGCGGGAGGGTCTAAAAACATTCAGTACTTC. This gives the protein CASSIHPGLAGGSKNIQYF.

V is TRBV7-9 and J is TRBJ1-2, with 7 bases lining up with TRBD1. The CDR3 runs to 13 residues. The germline CDR1 and CDR2 sequences are SEHNR and FQNEAQ (reference sequence). Trimming took 4 bases from V and 7 from J; bases not matched to a gene: 6. The CDR3 DNA reads TGTGCCAGCAGCTCGGAGGGGGCGGGTGGCTACACCTTC. It yields the protein CASSSEGAGGYTF.

Remarks on this clone: The sample holds other DNA sequences that translate to the same CDR3. The rearrangement joins TRBV6-5 to TRBJ2-1; D is possibly TRBD2 (6 bases). V was clipped by 2 bases and J by 2 bases, with 10 bases between them. The CDR3 length is 15 residues. Germline V CDR1 and CDR2: MNHEY, SVGAGI. Written as DNA, the CDR3 is TGTGCCAGCAGTTACGGGGGAGGCGCCTACAATGAGCAGTTCTTC. The encoded protein is CASSYGGGAYNEQFF.

The chain couples TRBV5-8 to TRBJ2-5; D may be TRBD2 (5 bases). Per the germline V gene, CDR1 is SGHTS and CDR2 is YDEGEE. The CDR3 length is 12 residues. V lost 4 bases and J 12 bases, leaving 16 bases between the germline ends. CDR3 nucleotide sequence: TGTGCCAGCAGCCGGCAACTAGAGAATGAGTACTTC. This codes for CASSRQLENEYF.

The rearrangement uses TRBV25-1 and TRBJ2-7; TRBD1 matches 9 bases. Germline lookup yields CDR1 MGHDK and CDR2 SYGVNS. The CDR3 has 13 amino acids. The V segment lost 7 bases and the J segment 2 bases; nucleotides outside the gene matches: 3. This CDR3 is CASNDRGAYEQYF. The CDR3 DNA sequence: TGTGCCAGCAATGACAGGGGGGCCTACGAGCAGTACTTC.

The V and J genes are TRBV27 and TRBJ2-7, with a tentative D call TRBD1 (6 bases). CDR1 is MNHEY, CDR2 SMNVEV, per germline (reference sequence). The length of the CDR3 is 12 residues. V lost 6 bases to trimming and J lost 2 bases, with 8 bases between them. The CDR3 loop is CASRGQTYEQYF. DNA for the CDR3: TGTGCCAGCAGGGGACAAACCTACGAGCAGTACTTC.